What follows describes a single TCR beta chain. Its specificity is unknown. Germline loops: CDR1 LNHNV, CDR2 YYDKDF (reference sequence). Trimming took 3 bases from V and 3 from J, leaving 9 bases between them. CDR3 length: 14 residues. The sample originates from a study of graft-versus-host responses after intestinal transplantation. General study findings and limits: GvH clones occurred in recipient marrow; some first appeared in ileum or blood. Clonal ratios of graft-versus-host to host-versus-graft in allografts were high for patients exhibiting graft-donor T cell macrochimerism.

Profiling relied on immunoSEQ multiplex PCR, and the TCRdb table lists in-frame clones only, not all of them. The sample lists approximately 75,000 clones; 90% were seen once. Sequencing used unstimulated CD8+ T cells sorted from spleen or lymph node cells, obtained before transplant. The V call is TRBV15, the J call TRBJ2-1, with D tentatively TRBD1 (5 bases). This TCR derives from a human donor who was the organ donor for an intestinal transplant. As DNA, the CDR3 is TGTGCCACCAGCAGTACAGGAGACTACAATGAGCAGTTCTTC. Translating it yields CATSSTGDYNEQFF.